The 2 T cell receptor beta chains below were found in one sample sequenced in a study of T cell clonality in common variable immunodeficiency. Sequenced by immunoSEQ multiplex PCR; TCRdb stores in-frame clones only, minus some. The sample holds about 35,000 clones, and no clone turns up only once. The sequenced material came from peripheral blood mononuclear cells. Receptors originate from a person aged 18 to 70 in good health.

This clone turned up a few times. This may come from a read error, since a much larger clone is one base off. The read stops 3 residues short of the end of the CDR3; the missing end is completed from the germline J gene. This chain uses TRBV6-2 or TRBV6-3 with TRBJ1-1; 9 bases are shared with TRBD1. The CDR3 runs 16 residues. Germline lookup yields CDR1 MNHEY and CDR2 SVGEGT. V was pared by 0 bases and J by 5 bases, with 7 bases of the junction left unmatched. CDR3 sequence: CASSYSQDRGETEAFF. Incomplete CDR3 DNA: TGTGCCAGCAGTTACTCCCAGGACAGGGGAGAGACTGAA.

This clone appeared many times. CDR3 DNA (partial): TGTGCCAGCAGCTTACACCGGGGAGTGGTCGAG. This gives the protein CASSLHRGVVE. The CDR3, in full, reads CASSLHRGVVEQYF. J is TRBJ2-7 and V is TRBV11-2; D is possibly TRBD2 (5 bases). The sequence runs out 3 residues before the end of the CDR3; the remainder is reconstructed from the germline J gene. Trimming took 2 bases from V and 6 from J, leaving 14 bases between them. The CDR3 is 14 amino acids. Germline CDR1 and CDR2: SGHAT and FQNNGV.